Shown below are 5 T cell receptor beta chains from a single sample sequenced in a study of blood T cell repertoires in COVID-19. Clones were sequenced by immunoSEQ multiplex PCR, and TCRdb holds only the in-frame ones, with some missing. This table holds 150,000 to 200,000 clones, 80% to 90% found once. Specimen: peripheral blood. The receptors derive from a man aged 50 to 60 with active or convalescent COVID-19.

This sequence joins TRBV7-3 and TRBJ2-7; TRBD1 is a possible D gene (8 bases). Trimming took 5 bases from V and 1 from J, leaving 18 bases between them. CDR3 size: 16 residues. Germline V lookup: CDR1 SGHTA, CDR2 FQGTGA. CDR3 loop: CASSPSGGTGSYEQYF. As DNA, the CDR3 is TGTGCCAGCAGCCCGTCCGGGGGGACAGGTTCCTACGAGCAGTACTTC.

V usage is TRBV10-3 and J usage is TRBJ1-4; D gene uncertain. The CDR3 totals 16 residues. CDR1 ENHRY and CDR2 SYGVKD come from the germline V gene. V lost 8 bases, J lost 1 base, and 17 bases lay in between. CDR3 sequence reads: CAIPVVYSVTNEKLFF. CDR3 DNA: TGTGCCATCCCCGTGGTTTACTCGGTAACTAATGAAAAACTGTTTTTT.

This chain connects TRBV27 to TRBJ1-4; D gene uncertain. Germline-derived CDR1 and CDR2 are MNHEY and SMNVEV (reference sequence). Trimming pared 4 bases from V and 7 bases from J, leaving 10 bases between. The CDR3 covers 13 residues. The CDR3 loop reads CASSSPRGEKLFF. Here the CDR3 DNA reads TGTGCCAGCAGTTCCCCTCGGGGTGAAAAACTGTTTTTT.

This chain's CDR3 is CASRDRPQPQHF. DNA for the CDR3: TGTGCCAGCAGGGACAGGCCACAGCCCCAGCATTTT. The rearrangement uses TRBV6-5 and TRBJ1-5; 7 nucleotides line up with TRBD1. V shed 6 bases and J 7 bases; nucleotides not matched to a gene: 3. Looked up from germline, CDR1 is MNHEY and CDR2 is SVGAGI. The CDR3 length is 12 residues.

Only one count was recorded for this clone. The J gene is TRBJ2-5, the V gene TRBV4-3; no firm D call. The length of the CDR3 is 13 residues. Trimming stripped 1 base from V and 5 bases from J, with 8 bases between. Germline CDR1 LGHNA, CDR2 YSLEER. CDR3 sequence reads: CASSQVVRETQYF. The CDR3 DNA reads TGCGCCAGCAGCCAAGTAGTTCGCGAGACCCAGTACTTC.